This TCR beta chain stems from a study of blood T cell repertoires in COVID-19. Only in-frame clones appear in the TCRdb table, and some are missing; sequencing was by immunoSEQ multiplex PCR. The sample includes 200,000 to 250,000 clones, 65% to 90% of them seen just once. This sequence was found in a man in his fifties with active or convalescent COVID-19. Sequenced sample: peripheral blood.

The CDR3, as DNA: TGTGCCAGCTCACCCCCTGGACTAGCGGGAGCCACAGATACGCAGTATTTT. It is translated as CASSPPGLAGATDTQYF. The chain links TRBV18 to TRBJ2-3; 13 bases are a match to TRBD2. Germline values: CDR1 KGHSH, CDR2 LQKENI. This CDR3 is built from 17 residues. The V and J ends lost 3 bases and 2 bases, in that order; junction bases with no gene match: 5. The full variable domain, completed using reference TRBV18 and TRBJ2-3, is NAGVMQNPRHLVRRRGQEARLRCSPMKGHSHVYWYRQLPEEGLKFMVYLQKENIIDESGMPKERFSAEFPKEGPSILRIQQVVRGDSAAYFCASSPPGLAGATDTQYFGPGTRLTVL.